The rows below give T cell receptor beta chains drawn from one sample of a study of identical twins. TCRdb re-derived calls from the 5' RACE reads in MiXCR, one entry per CDR3 protein. The sample records approximately 620,000 distinct CDR3 sequences, 8.6% being singletons. In addition, the sample was reused for a study of yellow fever vaccine responses in identical twins.

The sample consisted of PBMCs. These receptor sequences come from a woman under 30 in good health. CDR3s include the opening cysteine and the closing phenylalanine or tryptophan. The order of the fields is J gene, clone size, V gene, D gene, CDR3 DNA, CDR3 protein. A D gene is named only where the DNA matches it firmly. Only part of the rows carry a size: once, few, many, or a class if the clone is expanded.

j_gene: TRBJ1-1
abundance: few
v_gene: TRBV29-1
d_gene: .
CDR3nt: TGCAGCGTTGCATCGGGCCTGGGCACTGAAGCTTTCTTT
CDR3aa: CSVASGLGTEAFF

j_gene: TRBJ2-3
abundance: few
v_gene: TRBV10-3
d_gene: TRBD2
CDR3nt: TGTGCCATCAGGAACCTTAGCGGGGGGGCGGCAGATACGCAGTATTTT
CDR3aa: CAIRNLSGGAADTQYF

j_gene: TRBJ2-3
abundance: many
v_gene: TRBV10-1
d_gene: TRBD2
CDR3nt: TGCGCCAGCAGTGAGTCTATAGCGGGAGTAATCACAGATACGCAGTATTTT
CDR3aa: CASSESIAGVITDTQYF

j_gene: TRBJ2-7
abundance: many
v_gene: TRBV4-3
d_gene: .
CDR3nt: TGCGCCAGCAGCCAAGATTTGGGGTACCACGAGCAGTACTTC
CDR3aa: CASSQDLGYHEQYF

j_gene: TRBJ2-7
abundance: many
v_gene: TRBV5-1
d_gene: TRBD1
CDR3nt: TGCGCCACTTCCCCGGGACAGGGGGCCCACGAGCAGTACTTC
CDR3aa: CATSPGQGAHEQYF

j_gene: TRBJ2-7
abundance: few
v_gene: TRBV6-1
d_gene: TRBD1
CDR3nt: TGTGCCAGCACTAAGGACAGGGGGGCTACCTACGAGCAGTACTTC
CDR3aa: CASTKDRGATYEQYF

j_gene: TRBJ2-2
abundance: many
v_gene: TRBV29-1
d_gene: .
CDR3nt: TGCAGCGTTTACGGGACACAACTCCAGCAGGCCGGGGAGCTGTTTTTT
CDR3aa: CSVYGTQLQQAGELFF

j_gene: TRBJ2-2
abundance: few
v_gene: TRBV5-8
d_gene: TRBD1
CDR3nt: TGTGCCAGCAGCTTGTCCAGGGGGAGTTGGGGGGAGCTGTTTTTT
CDR3aa: CASSLSRGSWGELFF

j_gene: TRBJ2-1
abundance: few
v_gene: TRBV12-3/TRBV12-4
d_gene: .
CDR3nt: TGTGCCAGCAGCTCATATTCCGGGGTCACCCACAATGAGCAGTTCTTC
CDR3aa: CASSSYSGVTHNEQFF

j_gene: TRBJ2-7
abundance: few
v_gene: TRBV3-1
d_gene: .
CDR3nt: TGTGCCAGCAGCCAAGATGCGACTAGAACTGTCGAGCAGTACTTC
CDR3aa: CASSQDATRTVEQYF

j_gene: TRBJ1-2
abundance: few
v_gene: TRBV19
d_gene: .
CDR3nt: TGTGCCAGTAGTATAGACCAGGCCGCTAACTATGGCTACACCTTC
CDR3aa: CASSIDQAANYGYTF

j_gene: TRBJ2-2
abundance: few
v_gene: TRBV15
d_gene: TRBD1
CDR3nt: TGTGCCACCAGCAGAGATGAGGACAGGGGCACCGGGGAGCTGTTTTTT
CDR3aa: CATSRDEDRGTGELFF

j_gene: TRBJ1-6
abundance: .
v_gene: TRBV2
d_gene: TRBD1
CDR3nt: TGTGCCAGCAGTGAATACAGGGGTTTTAATTCACCCCTCCACTTT
CDR3aa: CASSEYRGFNSPLHF

j_gene: TRBJ2-1
abundance: few
v_gene: TRBV12-3/TRBV12-4
d_gene: TRBD2
CDR3nt: TGTGCCAGCAAAAATCTAGCGGGAGCCTACAATGAGCAGTTCTTC
CDR3aa: CASKNLAGAYNEQFF

j_gene: TRBJ2-2
abundance: many
v_gene: TRBV5-1
d_gene: .
CDR3nt: TGCGCCAGCAGCGGCGAGGGGACCGGGGAGCTGTTTTTT
CDR3aa: CASSGEGTGELFF

j_gene: TRBJ1-6
abundance: few
v_gene: TRBV12-3/TRBV12-4
d_gene: .
CDR3nt: TGTGCCAGCAATACCGGGACACGGAATTCACCCCTCCACTTT
CDR3aa: CASNTGTRNSPLHF

j_gene: TRBJ2-3
abundance: .
v_gene: TRBV20-1
d_gene: TRBD2
CDR3nt: TGCACTACTAGCGGGGAGACAGATACGCAGTATTTT
CDR3aa: CTTSGETDTQYF

j_gene: TRBJ1-4
abundance: .
v_gene: TRBV28
d_gene: TRBD1
CDR3nt: TGTGCCAGCAGTTTAAACAGGGGAAATGAAAAACTGTTTTTT
CDR3aa: CASSLNRGNEKLFF

j_gene: TRBJ2-7
abundance: many
v_gene: TRBV27
d_gene: .
CDR3nt: TGTGCCAGCAGTTTATCCGGTCCAACCTACGAGCAGTACTTC
CDR3aa: CASSLSGPTYEQYF

j_gene: TRBJ2-2
abundance: many
v_gene: TRBV4-2
d_gene: .
CDR3nt: TGTGCCAGCAGCCAAGAATCGGGATCCAACACCGGGGAGCTGTTTTTT
CDR3aa: CASSQESGSNTGELFF

j_gene: TRBJ1-5
abundance: .
v_gene: TRBV6-1
d_gene: TRBD1
CDR3nt: TGTGCCAGCAGAAGAACCAGGACAGGGATTCAGCCCCAGCATTTT
CDR3aa: CASRRTRTGIQPQHF

j_gene: TRBJ2-1
abundance: few
v_gene: TRBV12-3/TRBV12-4
d_gene: TRBD2
CDR3nt: TGTGCCAGCAGTTTTTCTAGCGGGGTAAATGAGCAGTTCTTC
CDR3aa: CASSFSSGVNEQFF

j_gene: TRBJ2-4
abundance: few
v_gene: TRBV12-3/TRBV12-4
d_gene: TRBD2
CDR3nt: TGTGCCAGCAGCCCCCGGAGGGCGCGGGAGTCTGCGGAAAACATTCAGTACTTC
CDR3aa: CASSPRRARESAENIQYF

j_gene: TRBJ2-5
abundance: .
v_gene: TRBV6-2/TRBV6-3
d_gene: .
CDR3nt: TGTGCCAGCAGTTACAAGGGCTCGGGGGTAGAGACCCAGTACTTC
CDR3aa: CASSYKGSGVETQYF

j_gene: TRBJ2-7
abundance: few
v_gene: TRBV7-8
d_gene: .
CDR3nt: TGTGCCAGCAGCCAGCGCCAGGTCTCCGGGGCCTTCTCCTACGAGCAGTACTTC
CDR3aa: CASSQRQVSGAFSYEQYF

j_gene: TRBJ2-3
abundance: .
v_gene: TRBV7-2
d_gene: TRBD2
CDR3nt: TGTGCCAGCAGCCTAGCTTCGGGACTAAGCACAGATACGCAGTATTTT
CDR3aa: CASSLASGLSTDTQYF

j_gene: TRBJ2-1
abundance: .
v_gene: TRBV2
d_gene: .
CDR3nt: TGTGCCAGCAGTGCAGGCAGCTCCTACAATGAGCAGTTCTTC
CDR3aa: CASSAGSSYNEQFF

j_gene: TRBJ2-1
abundance: few
v_gene: TRBV20-1
d_gene: .
CDR3nt: TGCAGTGCTAGCCCCCTGGAGAGCTCCTACAATGAGCAGTTCTTC
CDR3aa: CSASPLESSYNEQFF